Shown below are 14 T cell receptor beta chains from a single sample sequenced in a study of spatial heterogeneity in lung cancer. These receptors lack a known antigen. MiXCR, run by TCRdb on the 5' RACE reads, gives a single entry per CDR3 protein. The data hold 2,000 to 2,500 distinct CDR3 sequences, with 8% observed a single time. Study results and limitations: Expanded intratumoral alpha and beta TCR counts tracked tumor mutation counts.

Time point meaning: sample taken at primary tumor resection. The sequenced sample was lung tumor tissue, obtained at surgery. The receptors derive from a female donor with early-stage non-small cell lung cancer.

This clonotype is termed medium-sized. Written as DNA, the CDR3 is TGCAGCGTTGTCCCGAGGCTAGCGGCAAGCACAGATACGCAGTATTTT. It specifies CSVVPRLAASTDTQYF. This rearrangement joins TRBV29-1 to TRBJ2-3; TRBD2 aligns across 7 bases. After removal of 4 bases from V and 0 bases from J, the junction contained 10 bases not matched to a gene. The CDR3 is 16 residues long. The germline CDR1 and CDR2 sequences are SQVTM and ANQGSEA.

This clonotype occurred many times. The CDR3, as DNA: TGTGCCAGCAGTCTAGGCAGATATGGGCAGGGCAACACCGGGGAGCTGTTTTTT. It encodes CASSLGRYGQGNTGELFF. The gene calls are TRBV28 and TRBJ2-2, with D possibly being TRBD1 (5 bases). Germline CDR1 reads MDHEN; CDR2 reads SYDVKM. CDR3 size: 18 residues. Trimming took off 5 bases at V and 2 bases at J, with 21 bases between the two ends.

This clonotype is medium-sized by share. This chain uses TRBV10-3 with TRBJ1-2; D might be TRBD1 (5 bases). This CDR3 spans 15 amino acids. Trimming removed 4 bases at V and 4 bases at J, with 16 bases between. Looked up from germline, CDR1 is ENHRY and CDR2 is SYGVKD. The CDR3 coding sequence is TGTGCCATCAGTGGGGGGACGACTCACCGCTATGGCTACACCTTC. Residues: CAISGGTTHRYGYTF.

This clonotype is termed medium-sized. The rearrangement uses TRBV20-1 and TRBJ2-7, with D perhaps being TRBD1 or TRBD2 (5 bases each). CDR1 DFQATT and CDR2 SNEGSKA come from the germline V gene (reference sequence). The V and J ends lost 4 bases and 2 bases respectively, with 12 bases between them. There are 13 residues in the CDR3. CDR3 coding DNA: TGCAGTGCTAACCGGGACCGGACCTACGAGCAGTACGTC. Translating gives CSANRDRTYEQYV.

Within the sample, this clonotype is medium-sized. The chain joins TRBV20-1 to TRBJ2-1, with TRBD2 identical over 16 bases. The ends lost 3 bases at V and 9 bases at J; junction bases unmatched: 5. Germline CDR1 and CDR2: DFQATT and SNEGSKA (reference sequence). The CDR3 length is 15 residues. The chain's CDR3 is CSASRGLAGGTEQFF. CDR3 DNA sequence: TGCAGTGCTAGTCGGGGACTAGCGGGAGGGACTGAGCAGTTCTTC.

By its share, this clonotype is medium-sized. The V and J genes are TRBV27 and TRBJ2-1; 7 bases are a match to TRBD2. CDR1 and CDR2 (germline): MNHEY, SMNVEV (reference sequence). The V segment lost 2 bases and the J segment 7 bases; nucleotides outside the gene matches: 5. CDR3 length: 14 residues. The CDR3 region is CASSLGLEVNEQFF. As DNA, the CDR3 is TGTGCCAGCAGTTTAGGACTAGAAGTAAATGAGCAGTTCTTC.

This clonotype is judged medium-sized (0.01 to 0.1%). The chain employs TRBV6-2 or TRBV6-3 and TRBJ2-5; D is unclear. Trimming removed 1 base at V and 5 bases at J, with 11 bases between. Looked up from germline, CDR1 is MNHEY and CDR2 is SVGEGT. This CDR3 is built from 14 residues. CDR3 DNA sequence: TGTGCCAGCAGTTACTTCGGACCGGAGGAGACCCAGTACTTC. It translates to CASSYFGPEETQYF.

This clonotype is deemed medium-sized. This chain links TRBV6-2 or TRBV6-3 with TRBJ2-4, with a possible D match to TRBD2 (5 bases). CDR3 length: 17 amino acids. V shed 6 bases and J shed 2 bases, with 20 bases lying between them. The germline gives CDR1 MNHEY, CDR2 SVGEGT. Here the CDR3 reads CASSHQVGAVSKNIQYF. DNA for the CDR3: TGTGCCAGCAGCCACCAAGTAGGAGCGGTGTCCAAAAACATTCAGTACTTC.

The sample holds many counts of this clonotype. The V call is TRBV25-1, the J call TRBJ2-7, with a tentative D call TRBD1 (6 bases). Trimming removed 2 bases from V and 5 bases from J, with 13 bases in between. Germline loops: CDR1 MGHDK, CDR2 SYGVNS. The CDR3 runs to 14 residues. The CDR3 DNA reads TGTGCCAGCAGTGAACCCGTCTACAGGGACGAGCAGTACTTC. The encoded protein is CASSEPVYRDEQYF.

The chain combines TRBV30 with TRBJ2-5, with D tentatively TRBD1 or TRBD2 (5 bases each). Germline-derived CDR1 and CDR2 are GTSNPN and SVGIG (reference sequence). The CDR3 loop spans 14 amino acids. The germline V and J ends were trimmed by 5 bases and 2 bases, with 15 bases remaining between them. Here the CDR3 DNA reads TGTGCCTGGGGGAGAGGGACGGATCAAGAGACCCAGTACTTC. Its translation: CAWGRGTDQETQYF.

This clonotype is judged medium-sized. The V gene is TRBV5-6, the J gene TRBJ2-7, with 8 bases lining up with TRBD1. V lost 4 bases and J lost 1; bases outside the gene matches: 7. CDR3 length: 15 amino acids. Germline V gives CDR1 SGHDT, CDR2 YYEEEE. The CDR3 loop is CASSHGTGVSYEQYF. The DNA for the CDR3 is TGTGCCAGCAGCCACGGGACAGGTGTTTCCTACGAGCAGTACTTC.

The chain joins TRBV5-4 to TRBJ2-2; a possible D gene is TRBD2 (6 bases). The germline gives CDR1 SGHNT, CDR2 YYREEE (reference sequence). There are 15 residues in the CDR3. V was clipped by 0 bases and J by 4 bases, with 10 bases between them. CDR3 residues: CASSLELAATGELFF. The CDR3 DNA sequence: TGTGCCAGCAGCTTGGAACTAGCCGCCACCGGGGAGCTGTTTTTT.

Judged by abundance, this clonotype is large. The rearrangement links TRBV11-3 to TRBJ2-1; 7 bases match TRBD1. Germline lookup yields CDR1 SGHNT and CDR2 YENEEA. CDR3 length: 15 amino acids. Trimming removed 5 bases from V and 5 bases from J; junction bases left unmatched: 9. The CDR3 DNA reads as TGTGCCAGCAGCCGATGGACAGGCCTTGACAATGAGCAGTTCTTC. Encoded protein: CASSRWTGLDNEQFF.

In its sample, this clonotype is medium-sized. The chain's CDR3 is CASSPLTSGSSGGEQFF. The CDR3 coding sequence is TGCGCCAGCAGCCCACTAACTAGCGGGAGTTCAGGGGGTGAGCAGTTCTTC. The chain carries TRBV4-3 and TRBJ2-1; the match to TRBD2 covers 11 bases. V shed 4 bases and J 9 bases; nucleotides not matched to a gene: 14. This CDR3 comprises 17 residues. The V gene's germline CDR1 is LGHNA and CDR2 YSLEER.